This T cell receptor (beta chain) was captured in a study of cytomegalovirus exposure and HLA in healthy donors. Study-wide context: The same platform used for the approximately 670 first-cohort repertoires was also used for the 100 to 150 validation repertoires, as a later analysis reported. Study observations and caveats: Per published reports, the classifier diagnosed cytomegalovirus status with high specificity and sensitivity. Subsequent analysis found a tendency for first-cohort TCR clusters to co-occur within the 120 or so validation repertoires.

Concerning this clone itself: As yet, its antigen is unknown.

Germline-derived CDR1 and CDR2 are KGHSH and LQKENI. Trimming stripped 5 bases from V and 1 base from J, with 14 bases between. This CDR3 is built from 15 residues. The approximately 120-subject validation cohort, separate from the roughly 700-subject first cohort, included the donors. Using immunoSEQ multiplex PCR, the repertoire was profiled, and TCRdb retains in-frame clones only, with some absent. The repertoire holds about 130,000 clones, with roughly 89% as singletons. The TCR originated in a man in his thirties or forties in good health and CMV-seronegative. The chain joins TRBV18 to TRBJ1-1; no firm D call. The sequencing sample was made of PBMCs. CDR3 protein: CASSTSPRENTEAFF. In nucleotides, the CDR3 is TGTGCCAGCTCAACTTCACCCCGGGAGAACACTGAAGCTTTCTTT.